Listed here are 24 T cell receptor beta chains from one sample, sequenced in a study of blood T cell repertoires in COVID-19. Generated by immunoSEQ multiplex PCR, the TCRdb table keeps only in-frame clones and is missing some. The table has roughly 42,000 clones, 85% seen once. Sequencing used peripheral blood. The receptors shown here come from a woman aged 70 to 79 in a cohort sampled during active COVID-19.

The chain combines TRBV29-1 with TRBJ1-1; unclear D gene. Trimming took off 7 bases at V and 2 bases at J, with 14 bases between the two ends. Germline CDR1 SQVTM, CDR2 ANQGSEA. The CDR3 sequence is 13 residues long. The CDR3 loop reads CSGYPGVNTEAFF. The CDR3 region has the DNA TGCAGCGGCTATCCGGGAGTAAACACTGAAGCTTTCTTT.

Worth noting for this clone: One base away lies a much larger clone, so this may be a sequencing read error. The rearrangement links TRBV11-2 to TRBJ2-5; TRBD2 agrees at 8 bases. Germline assignment: CDR1 SGHAT and CDR2 FQNNGV. The V gene end was trimmed by 4 bases and the J gene end by 4 bases; junction bases not matched to a gene: 8. The CDR3 length is 15 residues. The CDR3 reads CASSSGLAERETQYF. Written as DNA, the CDR3 is TGTGCCAGCAGCTCCGGACTAGCTGAGAGAGAGACCCAGTACTTC.

J is TRBJ1-1 and V is TRBV23-1; 7 bases are shared with TRBD1. TRBV23-1 is identified as an open reading frame with a role that is uncertain. V dropped 2 bases and J dropped 0; count of bases not matched to a gene: 9. The CDR3 has 17 amino acids. DNA for the CDR3: TGCGCCAGCAGTCAAGGGGAACAGGGGTTGATGAACACTGAAGCTTTCTTT. It codes for CASSQGEQGLMNTEAFF.

This chain connects TRBV5-5 to TRBJ2-1, with 12 bases identical to TRBD2. The germline V gene has CDR1 SGHKS and CDR2 YYEKEE (reference sequence). V trimming: 2 bases; J trimming: 7 bases; junction bases outside the gene matches: 4. The CDR3 runs to 15 residues. CDR3 amino acids: CASSFPGTSGNEQFF. CDR3 coding DNA: TGTGCCAGCAGCTTCCCCGGGACTAGCGGGAATGAGCAGTTCTTC.

This clone was picked up one time. The V and J genes are TRBV28 and TRBJ2-4; 7 bases map to TRBD2. The ends lost 6 bases at V and 3 bases at J; junction bases unmatched: 11. Germline CDR1 is MDHEN and CDR2 is SYDVKM. The CDR3 sequence is 16 residues long. The CDR3 nucleotides read TGTGCCAGCAGAGCCACTAGCGATAGGATCAAAAACATTCAGTACTTC. This gives the protein CASRATSDRIKNIQYF.

V usage is TRBV4-2 and J usage is TRBJ2-1; possibly TRBD2 for D (5 bases). The CDR3 consists of 15 residues. Germline values: CDR1 LGHNA, CDR2 YNFKEQ. The ends were cut back, 1 base at V and 3 bases at J, with 10 bases in the middle. CDR3 nucleotides: TGTGCCAGCAGCCAAGCCGTGACTAACTACAATGAGCAGTTCTTC. Amino acid sequence: CASSQAVTNYNEQFF.

The chain links TRBV5-1 to TRBJ1-3; D is possibly TRBD1 (6 bases). V lost 2 bases, J lost 1 base, and 10 bases lay in between. Germline CDR1 and CDR2: SGHRS and YFSETQ. The CDR3 sequence is 15 residues long. The CDR3 bases are TGCGCCAGCAGCTTACAGGGAGATTCTGGAAACACCATATATTTT. Translating gives CASSLQGDSGNTIYF.

The CDR3 loop is CASSSGQTTDTQYF. CDR3 nucleotides: TGTGCCAGCAGTTCGGGACAGACCACAGATACGCAGTATTTT. The chain couples TRBV27 to TRBJ2-3; TRBD1 aligns across 7 bases. Germline lookup yields CDR1 MNHEY and CDR2 SMNVEV (reference sequence). The CDR3 spans 14 residues. With V trimmed by 4 bases and J by 2 bases, 3 bases remained unmatched.

For the CDR3, the DNA is TGTGCCAGTAGTGCTTGGACAGCCATAGGAGAGACCCAGTACTTC. Its protein product is CASSAWTAIGETQYF. J is TRBJ2-5 and V is TRBV19; D might be TRBD1 (6 bases). This CDR3 has 15 residues. V lost 5 bases, J lost 4 bases, and 17 bases lay in between. Germline CDR1 and CDR2: LNHDA and SQIVND (reference sequence).

V usage is TRBV10-3 and J usage is TRBJ2-6; a weak D match, TRBD2 (5 bases). Germline V gene lookup returns CDR1 ENHRY and CDR2 SYGVKD. The germline V and J ends were trimmed by 6 bases and 0 bases, with 9 bases remaining between them. This CDR3 region has 15 residues. The DNA of the CDR3 is TGTGCCATCAGGGGAGTAGACTCTGGGGCCAACGTCCTGACTTTC. It encodes CAIRGVDSGANVLTF.

The genes are TRBV3-1 (or the pseudogene TRBV3-2) and TRBJ2-7; 9 nucleotides line up with TRBD1. V shed 0 bases, J shed 5 bases, and the junction held 8 bases outside the gene matches. Germline V CDR1 and CDR2: LGHDT, YNNKEL (reference sequence). The CDR3 contains 16 residues. The CDR3 DNA reads as TGTGCCAGCAGCCAAGAGTTGTCCGGGACAGGGAACGAGCAGTACTTC. Amino acids: CASSQELSGTGNEQYF.

Only one count was recorded for this clone. The chain links TRBV9 to TRBJ1-4; TRBD1 is a possible D gene (5 bases). The CDR3 has 15 amino acids. Trimming shortened V by 0 bases and J by 8 bases, and 14 bases separated the two germline ends. Germline V gene lookup returns CDR1 SGDLS and CDR2 YYNGEE. The CDR3 bases are TGTGCCAGCAGCGTAGGGGTCCAGACAGTCGAAAAACTGTTTTTT. Its protein product is CASSVGVQTVEKLFF.

The J gene is TRBJ1-5, the V gene TRBV12-3 or TRBV12-4; D remains unclear. The V gene lost 4 bases and the J gene lost 6 bases, with 7 bases spanning the gap. This CDR3 has 12 residues. This CDR3 reads CASSSLPQPQHF. The CDR3 region has the DNA TGTGCCAGCAGTTCACTACCTCAGCCCCAGCATTTT.

The gene calls are TRBV11-2 and TRBJ2-3; D is unclear. CDR1 SGHAT and CDR2 FQNNGV come from the germline V gene. This CDR3 is built from 16 residues. V was pared by 2 bases and J by 0 bases, with 12 bases between. The CDR3 reads CASSLHSTVSTDTQYF. Written as DNA, the CDR3 is TGTGCCAGCAGCTTACACTCTACAGTGAGCACAGATACGCAGTATTTT.

This rearrangement joins TRBV6-1 to TRBJ2-2, with TRBD1 identical over 7 bases. Germline CDR1 and CDR2: MNHNS and SASEGT. V gave up 1 base and J gave up 5 bases; unmatched junction bases: 7. This CDR3 has 16 amino acids. CDR3 in DNA: TGTGCCAGCAGTGAAGTAGGGACAGCCTCTACCGGGGAGCTGTTTTTT. This codes for CASSEVGTASTGELFF.

The chain combines TRBV5-1 with TRBJ2-7; 9 bases agree with TRBD1. CDR3 length: 16 residues. Germline trimming cut 0 bases from V and 1 base from J; bases unmatched to any gene: 5. From germline, CDR1 is SGHRS and CDR2 YFSETQ. The CDR3 nucleotides read TGCGCCAGCAGCTTGGGACCGGGACAGGGTTCCTACGAGCAGTACTTC. Its protein product is CASSLGPGQGSYEQYF.

The rearrangement joins TRBV19 to TRBJ2-1; D uncertain. The CDR3 consists of 15 residues. Germline values: CDR1 LNHDA, CDR2 SQIVND (reference sequence). Trimming removed 6 bases from V and 0 bases from J, with 12 bases in between. CDR3 sequence (DNA): TGTGCCAGTAGCGAGAGGAAGAGCTCCTACAATGAGCAGTTCTTC. It translates to CASSERKSSYNEQFF.

The rearrangement joins TRBV28 to TRBJ1-3; 9 bases are shared with TRBD1. Germline CDR1 reads MDHEN; CDR2 reads SYDVKM. Trimming at V came to 6 bases and at J to 0 bases, leaving 3 bases not matched to a gene. The CDR3 loop spans 15 amino acids. The CDR3 DNA reads TGTGCCAGCAGGCCACAGGGGGCCTCTGGAAACACCATATATTTT. It is translated as CASRPQGASGNTIYF.

The chain recombines TRBV7-9 with TRBJ1-2, with TRBD1 as a possible D gene (6 bases). V dropped 1 base and J dropped 4 bases, with 22 bases sitting between them. Germline CDR1 SEHNR, CDR2 FQNEAQ (reference sequence). This CDR3 contains 18 residues. This CDR3 is CASSLVPSLQGLAYGYTF. CDR3 bases: TGTGCCAGCAGCTTAGTCCCTTCGTTGCAGGGGCTGGCCTATGGCTACACCTTC.

V usage is TRBV6-2 or TRBV6-3 and J usage is TRBJ1-1; a possible D gene is TRBD1 (6 bases). Germline V gene lookup returns CDR1 MNHEY and CDR2 SVGEGT. This CDR3 is 16 amino acids long. V lost 2 bases and J 1 base, leaving 14 bases between the germline ends. The CDR3 DNA sequence: TGTGCCAGCAGTTACCCTGGTGACAGGAGGAACACTGAAGCTTTCTTT. The encoded protein is CASSYPGDRRNTEAFF.

The rearrangement uses TRBV28 and TRBJ2-7; 7 bases match TRBD1. The trim removed 5 bases at V and 4 bases at J, leaving 8 bases unmatched. This CDR3 is built from 14 residues. CDR1 is MDHEN, CDR2 SYDVKM, per germline. The CDR3 loop reads CASSPPGQRYEQYF. CDR3 nucleotide sequence: TGTGCCAGCAGTCCCCCGGGACAGAGATACGAGCAGTACTTC.

V gene TRBV18 combines with J gene TRBJ2-5; 7 bases are a match to TRBD2. Germline V lookup: CDR1 KGHSH, CDR2 LQKENI. V trimming: 3 bases; J trimming: 4 bases; junction bases outside the gene matches: 5. The CDR3 is 14 residues long. The chain's CDR3 is CASSPNLAAETQYF. The CDR3 DNA follows: TGTGCCAGCTCACCCAATCTAGCGGCAGAGACCCAGTACTTC.

This clone came up once. This chain connects TRBV7-6 to TRBJ2-1, with 13 nucleotides matching TRBD2. Germline CDR1 SGHVS, CDR2 FNYEAQ. The V segment lost 5 bases and the J segment 6 bases; nucleotides outside the gene matches: 4. The CDR3 contains 15 residues. This CDR3 is CASSKGLAGVNEQFF. DNA for the CDR3: TGTGCCAGCAGCAAAGGACTAGCGGGAGTCAATGAGCAGTTCTTC.

The chain combines TRBV28 with TRBJ1-5; 8 bases line up with TRBD1. Trimming removed 6 bases from V and 5 bases from J; junction bases left unmatched: 12. Per the germline V gene, CDR1 is MDHEN and CDR2 is SYDVKM. The CDR3 has 16 residues. The CDR3 DNA reads as TGTGCCAGCAGCCCGGACAGGGCGGGAGCCTATCAGCCCCAGCATTTT. This sequence encodes CASSPDRAGAYQPQHF.